Each of the 18 T cell receptor beta chains below was sequenced from the same sample in a study of monozygotic twins with inflammatory bowel disease. TCRdb reprocessed the 5' RACE reads and keeps a single row for each CDR3 protein, giving no DNA. The table gives 330,000 or so distinct CDR3 sequences; the top ten clones make up roughly 2% of it. The sample comprised blood. The receptors were gathered from a human donor with ulcerative colitis or Crohn's disease, or a healthy co-twin of an affected twin (not recorded which).

The CDR3 loop reads CASNRDRGGREQFF. The chain employs TRBV7-8 and TRBJ2-1; the D call of TRBD1 rests on TCRdb alone, since no DNA is present to check it. Germline V CDR1 and CDR2: SGHVS, FQNEAQ. The CDR3 has 14 residues.

The chain is built from TRBV2 and TRBJ2-1. The CDR3 is made up of 14 amino acids. Germline CDR1 and CDR2: SNHLY and FYNNEI. CDR3 amino acids: CASSEALTTENQFF.

V gene TRBV2 combines with J gene TRBJ2-5; the TCRdb D gene call, TRBD1, has no DNA to confirm it. Germline CDR1 SNHLY, CDR2 FYNNEI. The CDR3 runs to 12 residues. The chain's CDR3 is CASSARGETQYF.

The chain employs TRBV12-3 or TRBV12-4 and TRBJ1-1. CDR3 length equals 14 residues. The CDR3 sequence is CASRFTELNTEAFF.

The chain couples TRBV19 to TRBJ1-4; as DNA is missing, the TRBD1 call by TCRdb cannot be tested. Germline values: CDR1 LNHDA, CDR2 SQIVND (reference sequence). The CDR3 has 14 residues. The chain's CDR3 is CASRPGGAREKLFF.

This chain joins TRBV12-3 or TRBV12-4 and TRBJ1-3. The CDR3 is made up of 12 amino acids. The CDR3 is CASGVSGNTIYF.

The V gene is TRBV6-1, the J gene TRBJ2-7. CDR1 is MNHNS and CDR2 is SASEGT in the germline V gene. The CDR3 is made up of 14 amino acids. CDR3 amino acids: CASSQTTGPYEQYF.

The CDR3 sequence: CASSRESSSRVGVNEQFF. The rearrangement uses TRBV19 and TRBJ2-1; with no DNA, the TCRdb D assignment of TRBD2 cannot be verified. Germline CDR1 LNHDA, CDR2 SQIVND (reference sequence). The CDR3 runs to 18 residues. The full variable domain, rest sourced from reference TRBV19 and TRBJ2-1, is DGGITQSPKYLFRKEGQNVTLSCEQNLNHDAMYWYRQDPGQGLRLIYYSQIVNDFQKGDIAEGYSVSREKKESFPLTVTSAQKNPTAFYLCASSRESSSRVGVNEQFFGPGTRLTVL.

The J gene is TRBJ1-2, the V gene TRBV4-1. Germline lookup yields CDR1 MGHRA and CDR2 YSYEKL. The CDR3 is 15 amino acids. CDR3 amino acids: CASSSSPGGLYGYTF.

The rearrangement links TRBV28 to TRBJ1-2; as DNA is missing, the TRBD1 call by TCRdb cannot be tested. Germline loops: CDR1 MDHEN, CDR2 SYDVKM. This CDR3 is 15 amino acids long. CDR3 loop: CASSLLPDSPYGYTF.

The chain joins TRBV5-1 to TRBJ2-5; TCRdb calls TRBD2, which cannot be checked without DNA. The CDR3 covers 13 residues. Germline CDR1 reads SGHRS; CDR2 reads YFSETQ. The CDR3 sequence is CASRLERGETQYF.

This chain uses TRBV6-4 with TRBJ1-1; absent DNA, TCRdb's TRBD1 call cannot be checked. Germline V gene data show CDR1 as MRHNA and CDR2 as SNTAGT. This CDR3 has 13 amino acids. The chain's CDR3 is CASSETGQGEAFF.

The gene calls are TRBV7-9 and TRBJ2-2; without DNA, the TCRdb call of TRBD2 cannot be checked. The CDR3 has 14 amino acids. Germline-derived CDR1 and CDR2 are SEHNR and FQNEAQ (reference sequence). CDR3 amino acids: CASSFSGRTGELFF. The whole variable domain, filled in from reference TRBV7-9 and TRBJ2-2, reads DTGVSQNPRHKITKRGQNVTFRCDPISEHNRLYWYRQTLGQGPEFLTYFQNEAQLEKSRLLSDRFSAERPKGSFSTLEIQRTEQGDSAMYLCASSFSGRTGELFFGEGSRLTVL.

The chain couples TRBV12-3 or TRBV12-4 to TRBJ1-2; the D gene TCRdb calls, TRBD1, cannot be checked with no DNA. The CDR3 length is 14 residues. The CDR3 region is CASSPQPGFWGYTF.

The gene calls are TRBV12-3 or TRBV12-4 and TRBJ2-3; TCRdb gives TRBD2 as the D gene, but with no DNA this cannot be confirmed. The CDR3 is 14 amino acids. The CDR3 reads CASRRDRHTDTQYF.

The chain has TRBV30 and TRBJ2-2. The CDR3 has 11 amino acids. The V gene's germline CDR1 is GTSNPN and CDR2 SVGIG (reference sequence). CDR3 sequence: CAWGYPGELFF.

The chain carries TRBV4-1 and TRBJ1-5; TCRdb's D call of TRBD1 is untestable without DNA. Looked up from germline, CDR1 is MGHRA and CDR2 is YSYEKL. This CDR3 has 15 amino acids. CDR3 residues: CASSQGWDRNQPQHF.

The gene calls are TRBV5-5 and TRBJ1-5; checking the TCRdb D call of TRBD1 is not possible without DNA. CDR1 SGHKS and CDR2 YYEKEE come from the germline V gene (reference sequence). This CDR3 has 16 residues. The chain's CDR3 is CASSLGQGGAVGPQHF.